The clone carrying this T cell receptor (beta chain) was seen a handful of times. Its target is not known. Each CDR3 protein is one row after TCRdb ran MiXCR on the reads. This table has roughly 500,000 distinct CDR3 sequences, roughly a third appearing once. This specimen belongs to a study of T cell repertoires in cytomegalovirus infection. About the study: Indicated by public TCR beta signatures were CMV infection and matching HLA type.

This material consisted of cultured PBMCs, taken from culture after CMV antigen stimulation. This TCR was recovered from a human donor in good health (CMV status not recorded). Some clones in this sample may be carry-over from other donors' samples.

CDR3 coding DNA: TGCAGTGCTAGTCCACAGGGAAACACCATATATTTT. Translation gives CSASPQGNTIYF. The chain employs TRBV20-1 and TRBJ1-3; D call uncertain. CDR1 is DFQATT, CDR2 SNEGSKA, per germline (reference sequence). Trimming cost V 3 bases and J 4 bases, with 7 bases left between them. The CDR3 is 12 residues long.